This is a list of T cell receptor beta chains from one sample in a study of response to subunit inactivated influenza vaccine. TCRdb fed the RT-PCR reads into MiXCR, producing one record per CDR3 protein. The repertoire holds about 570,000 distinct CDR3 sequences, with around 11% as singletons. This sample also appeared in a second study, on T cells expressing NK-cell markers.

The source was PBMCs from blood, collected on the day of vaccination. Receptors originate from a man aged 50-59 years who received an inactivated influenza vaccine. Both conserved end residues are part of each CDR3. The order of the fields is clone size, D gene, V gene, J gene, CDR3 length, CDR3 protein, CDR3 DNA. A D gene is named only where the DNA matches it firmly. Where a row states a size, it is once, few, many or the class of an expanded clone; other rows omit it.

abundance: -; d_gene: -; v_gene: TRBV7-6; j_gene: TRBJ2-1; len: 10; CDR3aa: CAWAYNEQFF; CDR3nt: TGTGCCTGGGCCTACAATGAGCAGTTCTTC
abundance: -; d_gene: -; v_gene: TRBV4-1; j_gene: TRBJ2-7; len: 15; CDR3aa: CASSHAPGALYEQYF; CDR3nt: TGCGCCAGCAGTCACGCCCCCGGTGCCTTGTACGAGCAGTACTTC
abundance: -; d_gene: TRBD2; v_gene: TRBV9; j_gene: TRBJ2-5; len: 16; CDR3aa: CASSAPVAGLQETQYF; CDR3nt: TGTGCCAGCAGCGCGCCCGTAGCGGGGCTCCAAGAGACCCAGTACTTC
abundance: -; d_gene: -; v_gene: TRBV21-1; j_gene: TRBJ2-1; len: 16; CDR3aa: CASSKETGGSYGEQFF; CDR3nt: TGTGCCAGCAGCAAAGAAACAGGGGGATCTTATGGTGAGCAGTTCTTC
abundance: few; d_gene: -; v_gene: TRBV7-2; j_gene: TRBJ1-5; len: 14; CDR3aa: CASSLGTTGQPQHF; CDR3nt: TGTGCCAGCAGCTTAGGGACAACCGGTCAGCCCCAGCATTTT
abundance: -; d_gene: TRBD2; v_gene: TRBV4-3; j_gene: TRBJ2-1; len: 14; CDR3aa: CASSQGLREESQFF; CDR3nt: TGCGCCAGCAGCCAAGGTTTGCGGGAGGAGTCGCAGTTCTTC
abundance: many; d_gene: TRBD2; v_gene: TRBV20-1; j_gene: TRBJ2-1; len: 14; CDR3aa: CSATLAGAYNEQFF; CDR3nt: TGCAGTGCTACCTTAGCGGGAGCCTACAATGAGCAGTTCTTC
abundance: few; d_gene: -; v_gene: TRBV7-9; j_gene: TRBJ1-2; len: 11; CDR3aa: CASSLIFGYTF; CDR3nt: TGTGCCAGCAGCTTAATCTTTGGCTACACCTTC
abundance: few; d_gene: -; v_gene: TRBV10-3; j_gene: TRBJ2-3; len: 14; CDR3aa: CAITEGGSADTQYF; CDR3nt: TGTGCCATCACAGAAGGGGGGTCAGCAGATACGCAGTATTTT
abundance: few; d_gene: -; v_gene: TRBV5-5; j_gene: TRBJ2-3; len: 16; CDR3aa: CASSFRGVIRTDTQYF; CDR3nt: TGTGCCAGCAGCTTTAGGGGGGTGATTCGCACAGATACGCAGTATTTT
abundance: -; d_gene: -; v_gene: TRBV29-1; j_gene: TRBJ2-4; len: 13; CDR3aa: CSVKGLSKNIQYF; CDR3nt: TGCAGCGTAAAGGGGCTTTCCAAAAACATTCAGTACTTC
abundance: few; d_gene: -; v_gene: TRBV12-3/TRBV12-4; j_gene: TRBJ2-4; len: 17; CDR3aa: CASSLASGPGGKNIQYF; CDR3nt: TGTGCCAGCAGTTTAGCTTCGGGCCCCGGGGGCAAAAACATTCAGTACTTC
abundance: -; d_gene: -; v_gene: TRBV9; j_gene: TRBJ2-1; len: 14; CDR3aa: CASSVGSPGDEQFF; CDR3nt: TGTGCCAGCAGCGTAGGGTCCCCCGGGGATGAGCAGTTCTTC
abundance: -; d_gene: -; v_gene: TRBV4-3; j_gene: TRBJ2-2; len: 18; CDR3aa: CASSQGSQGGPNTGELFF; CDR3nt: TGCGCCAGCAGCCAGGGTTCTCAGGGTGGACCGAACACCGGGGAGCTGTTTTTT
abundance: few; d_gene: -; v_gene: TRBV12-3/TRBV12-4; j_gene: TRBJ2-5; len: 15; CDR3aa: CASSPTLGGQETQYF; CDR3nt: TGTGCCAGCAGTCCAACCCTAGGGGGGCAAGAGACCCAGTACTTC
abundance: few; d_gene: TRBD2; v_gene: TRBV11-1; j_gene: TRBJ2-3; len: 20; CDR3aa: CASSPGTSGGSMTSTDTQYF; CDR3nt: TGTGCCAGCAGCCCGGGGACTAGCGGGGGGTCGATGACTAGCACAGATACGCAGTATTTT
abundance: -; d_gene: -; v_gene: TRBV7-2; j_gene: TRBJ2-1; len: 12; CDR3aa: CASSLVRFEQFF; CDR3nt: TGTGCCAGCAGCTTAGTACGTTTTGAGCAGTTCTTC
abundance: few; d_gene: TRBD1; v_gene: TRBV7-9; j_gene: TRBJ2-7; len: 13; CDR3aa: CASSYGTGFEQYF; CDR3nt: TGTGCCAGCAGCTACGGGACAGGGTTCGAGCAGTACTTC
abundance: few; d_gene: TRBD2; v_gene: TRBV20-1; j_gene: TRBJ2-3; len: 15; CDR3aa: CSARTSGTSTDTQYF; CDR3nt: TGCAGTGCTAGGACTAGCGGGACTAGCACAGATACGCAGTATTTT
abundance: -; d_gene: TRBD1; v_gene: TRBV18; j_gene: TRBJ2-2; len: 19; CDR3aa: CASSPPNRGLRDGTGELFF; CDR3nt: TGTGCCAGCTCACCACCGAACAGGGGGCTCCGTGATGGAACCGGGGAGCTGTTTTTT
abundance: few; d_gene: TRBD2; v_gene: TRBV5-5; j_gene: TRBJ2-7; len: 15; CDR3aa: CASSWGLAEPYEQYF; CDR3nt: TGTGCCAGCAGCTGGGGACTAGCGGAGCCCTACGAGCAGTACTTC
abundance: -; d_gene: -; v_gene: TRBV5-1; j_gene: TRBJ2-5; len: 15; CDR3aa: CASRFTIADKETQYF; CDR3nt: TGCGCCAGCAGGTTCACCATAGCGGACAAAGAGACCCAGTACTTC
abundance: few; d_gene: TRBD2; v_gene: TRBV27; j_gene: TRBJ2-3; len: 17; CDR3aa: CASRRTSGNTWADTQYF; CDR3nt: TGTGCCAGCAGAAGGACTAGCGGGAACACGTGGGCAGATACGCAGTATTTT
abundance: -; d_gene: -; v_gene: TRBV20-1; j_gene: TRBJ2-4; len: 14; CDR3aa: CSARGSESRNIQYF; CDR3nt: TGCAGTGCTAGAGGGTCGGAGAGTAGAAACATTCAGTACTTC
abundance: many; d_gene: -; v_gene: TRBV24-1; j_gene: TRBJ2-4; len: 11; CDR3aa: CATGFKNIQYF; CDR3nt: TGTGCCACCGGCTTCAAAAACATTCAGTACTTC
abundance: -; d_gene: TRBD1; v_gene: TRBV5-1; j_gene: TRBJ2-7; len: 15; CDR3aa: CASSLTGTGLYEEYF; CDR3nt: TGCGCCAGCAGCTTGACCGGGACAGGGCTCTACGAGGAGTACTTC